Presented here are 29 T cell receptor beta chains from one specimen sequenced in a study of T cells in Graves' hyperthyroidism and ophthalmopathy. The investigators amplified TCR beta CDR3 regions from RNA transcripts. Primed by the HTBI set, a first-round RT-PCR was run on the TCR CDR3. TCRdb re-called the multiplex PCR reads through MiXCR, storing one row per CDR3 protein. The sample contains some 510,000 distinct CDR3 sequences, 20% to 25% of which appear only once. Sequencing input: blood. These receptor sequences come from a man aged 18 to 29 with Graves' hyperthyroidism.

This clonotype appeared many times. The chain combines TRBV24-1 with TRBJ1-5; D is uncertain. Trimming shortened V by 3 bases and J by 4 bases, and 6 bases separated the two germline ends. The CDR3 loop spans 13 amino acids. Per the germline V gene, CDR1 is KGHDR and CDR2 is SFDVKD. The CDR3 reads CATSDTDNQPQHF. Here the CDR3 DNA reads TGTGCCACCAGTGATACAGATAATCAGCCCCAGCATTTT.

This clonotype was seen more than once but under ten times. J is TRBJ2-5 and V is TRBV13, with 11 bases aligning to TRBD2. Germline V CDR1 and CDR2: PRHDT, FYEKMQ (reference sequence). V gave up 3 bases and J gave up 4 bases; unmatched junction bases: 10. The CDR3 loop spans 17 amino acids. The CDR3 nucleotides read TGTGCCAGCAGCTTCAGCCTACTAGCGGGGGATAGAGAGACCCAGTACTTC. Amino acids: CASSFSLLAGDRETQYF. The variable domain in full, with the rest retrieved from reference TRBV13 and TRBJ2-5, is AAGVIQSPRHLIKEKRETATLKCYPIPRHDTVYWYQQGPGQDPQFLISFYEKMQSDKGSIPDRFSAQQFSDYHSELNMSSLELGDSALYFCASSFSLLAGDRETQYFGPGTRLLVL.

This clonotype was detected ten times or more. V gene TRBV6-1 combines with J gene TRBJ1-1, with D possibly TRBD1 on 6 matching bases. CDR3 length: 14 residues. The ends were cut back, 4 bases at V and 4 bases at J, with 13 bases in the middle. CDR1 and CDR2 (germline): MNHNS, SASEGT. The CDR3 is CASSGDRTGTEAFF. CDR3 DNA sequence: TGTGCCAGCAGTGGAGACAGGACTGGCACTGAAGCTTTCTTT.

The rearrangement uses TRBV19 and TRBJ2-7; 12 bases map to TRBD2. Germline-derived CDR1 and CDR2 are LNHDA and SQIVND (reference sequence). CDR3 length: 15 amino acids. V lost 9 bases and J lost 6; bases outside the gene matches: 12. CDR3 DNA: TGTGCCAGCGAGAATCTAGCGGGGGGGGCCGGCGAGCAGTACTTC. This gives the protein CASENLAGGAGEQYF.

This clonotype was observed at least ten times. The CDR3 reads CASYSGGNTEAFF. Here the CDR3 DNA reads TGTGCCAGTTACTCCGGGGGGAACACTGAAGCTTTCTTT. This rearrangement joins TRBV19 to TRBJ1-1; TRBD1 might be the D (5 bases). Looked up from germline, CDR1 is LNHDA and CDR2 is SQIVND (reference sequence). The CDR3 sequence is 13 residues long. V was trimmed by 8 bases and J by 1 base, leaving 11 bases between them.

This clonotype showed up many times. CDR3 bases: TGCAGTGCTTCCGCGGGAAACTACGAGCAGTACTTC. It translates to CSASAGNYEQYF. This chain connects TRBV20-1 to TRBJ2-7, with D maybe TRBD2 (6 bases). The germline V gene has CDR1 DFQATT and CDR2 SNEGSKA (reference sequence). This CDR3 is 12 amino acids long. V lost 5 bases, J lost 3 bases, and 11 bases lay in between.

This chain joins TRBV6-1 and TRBJ2-5, with 11 bases fitting TRBD2. V was pared by 8 bases and J by 1 base, with 6 bases of the junction left unmatched. Germline V CDR1 and CDR2: MNHNS, SASEGT. There are 15 residues in the CDR3. CDR3 sequence: CASRRLAGSQETQYF. Written as DNA, the CDR3 is TGTGCCAGCCGGAGACTAGCGGGGTCCCAAGAGACCCAGTACTTC.

This clonotype has at least ten counts. The chain recombines TRBV28 with TRBJ1-2, with TRBD1 as a possible D gene (6 bases). V was cut by 4 bases and J by 6 bases, with 12 bases left in between. This CDR3 comprises 13 residues. Germline V gives CDR1 MDHEN, CDR2 SYDVKM. CDR3 nucleotides: TGTGCCAGCAGTTCCCACAGGGCTGATGGCTACACCTTC. It translates to CASSSHRADGYTF.

The chain has TRBV28 and TRBJ1-5; D not certain. There are 15 residues in the CDR3. Germline V CDR1 and CDR2: MDHEN, SYDVKM. V was pared by 5 bases and J by 1 base, with 12 bases between. The CDR3, as DNA: TGTGCCAGCAGTCCCCAGTCTGGGAGCAATCAGCCCCAGCATTTT. As protein: CASSPQSGSNQPQHF.

The chain recombines TRBV29-1 with TRBJ2-2; 7 bases are a match to TRBD1. This CDR3 spans 13 amino acids. CDR1 and CDR2 (germline): SQVTM, ANQGSEA. Trimming took 7 bases from V and 4 from J; bases not matched to a gene: 6. In DNA, the CDR3 is TGCAGCGCTGACAGGGCCCCCACCGGGGAGCTGTTTTTT. It specifies CSADRAPTGELFF.

This clonotype has ten or more counts. V usage is TRBV6-2 or TRBV6-3 and J usage is TRBJ1-2, with D hard to call. With 2 bases removed from V and 2 bases from J, the gap between germline ends came to 6 bases. CDR1 is MNHEY, CDR2 SVGEGT, per germline. This CDR3 has 13 amino acids. CDR3 in amino acids: CASSYPPNYGYTF. The CDR3 DNA follows: TGTGCCAGCAGTTACCCACCGAACTATGGCTACACCTTC.

This clonotype was seen at least ten times. The chain recombines TRBV12-3 or TRBV12-4 with TRBJ1-2; no clear D gene. V was pared by 7 bases and J by 5 bases, with 11 bases between. The CDR3 runs to 12 residues. For the CDR3, the DNA is TGTGCCAGCACCTCAGAAATTTATGGCTACACCTTC. Protein product: CASTSEIYGYTF.

This chain links TRBV14 with TRBJ1-1; D uncertain. Trimming shortened V by 0 bases and J by 10 bases, and 27 bases separated the two germline ends. CDR3 length equals 18 residues. CDR1 is SGHDN and CDR2 is FVKESK in the germline V gene. The DNA for the CDR3 is TGTGCCAGCAGCCAAGATGGCGGAGTCTCCCGGACTCTAGATGGAGCTTTCTTT. It specifies CASSQDGGVSRTLDGAFF.

This clonotype was recorded at least ten times. This sequence joins TRBV6-1 and TRBJ2-7; TRBD1 is a possible D gene (6 bases). V lost 2 bases and J 5 bases, leaving 13 bases between the germline ends. The germline gives CDR1 MNHNS, CDR2 SASEGT. The CDR3 loop spans 14 amino acids. The CDR3 reads CASSEYGRGDEQYF. In DNA, the CDR3 is TGTGCCAGCAGTGAATACGGCAGGGGCGACGAGCAGTACTTC.

For this clonotype: A much larger clone differs by one base, so this may be a read error. The chain joins TRBV6-2 or TRBV6-3 to TRBJ1-2; the D is unclear. Germline CDR1 MNHEY, CDR2 SVGEGT. The CDR3 is made up of 14 amino acids. Written as DNA, the CDR3 is TGTGCCAGCAGTTACTCGGTAGGAGGCTATGGCCACACCTTC. Amino acids: CASSYSVGGYGHTF.

This clonotype showed up many times. The chain couples TRBV6-2 or TRBV6-3 to TRBJ2-5, with 11 nucleotides matching TRBD1. The CDR3 consists of 12 residues. With V trimmed by 8 bases and J by 5 bases, 1 base remained unmatched. Germline V gene sequence: CDR1 MNHEY, CDR2 SVGEGT. Here the CDR3 reads CASGQGAETQYF. The CDR3 bases are TGTGCCAGCGGACAGGGGGCTGAGACCCAGTACTTC.

This rearrangement joins TRBV28 to TRBJ1-5, with 7 positions matching TRBD1. Unmatched junction bases numbered 6, after V lost 3 bases and J lost 4 bases. This CDR3 comprises 15 residues. The germline V gene encodes CDR1 MDHEN and CDR2 SYDVKM. The CDR3 DNA is TGTGCCAGCAGTTTTGAGGGGGCGCGGAATCAGCCCCAGCATTTT. Translation gives CASSFEGARNQPQHF.

In this sample, this clonotype turned up many times. The chain has TRBV28 and TRBJ2-5; no firm D call. Germline CDR1 reads MDHEN; CDR2 reads SYDVKM. The CDR3 is made up of 13 amino acids. The ends were cut back, 10 bases at V and 7 bases at J, with 19 bases in the middle. The CDR3 protein is CATLQRNGGTQYF. The CDR3 DNA is TGTGCCACCCTTCAACGTAATGGCGGGACCCAGTACTTC.

This clonotype was recorded many times. The rearrangement uses TRBV15 and TRBJ2-7; 10 bases line up with TRBD1. V shed 2 bases, J shed 6 bases, and the junction held 7 bases outside the gene matches. Germline CDR1 reads LNHNV; CDR2 reads YYDKDF (reference sequence). This CDR3 is built from 15 residues. In DNA, the CDR3 is TGTGCCACCAGCAGAAGACGGGACAGGGGAGGCGAGCAGTACTTC. Residues: CATSRRRDRGGEQYF.

This clonotype was seen many times. The V gene is TRBV28, the J gene TRBJ1-1; D remains ambiguous. The CDR3 extends over 13 amino acids. CDR1 and CDR2 from the germline V gene are MDHEN and SYDVKM. Trimming pared 3 bases from V and 4 bases from J, leaving 9 bases between. CDR3 DNA: TGTGCCAGCAGTTTTCGACGGGGCACTGAAGCTTTCTTT. Encoded protein: CASSFRRGTEAFF.

This clonotype was recorded many times. V gene TRBV19 combines with J gene TRBJ1-1; the D is unclear. The CDR3 extends over 11 amino acids. Per the germline V gene, CDR1 is LNHDA and CDR2 is SQIVND (reference sequence). The V end lost 6 bases, the J end lost 5 bases, and 7 bases lay between the germline ends. CDR3 sequence: CASRGQTEAFF. The CDR3 DNA sequence: TGTGCCAGTAGAGGTCAGACTGAAGCTTTCTTT.

V is TRBV6-5 and J is TRBJ1-2; maybe TRBD1 (6 bases). V dropped 6 bases and J dropped 3 bases, with 14 bases sitting between them. This CDR3 is 14 amino acids long. Per germline, CDR1 MNHEY and CDR2 SVGAGI. CDR3 amino acids: CASSYRVNDYGYTF. CDR3 coding DNA: TGTGCCAGCAGCTACAGGGTGAATGACTATGGCTACACCTTC.

This clonotype was seen more than once but under ten times. This chain joins TRBV6-5 and TRBJ2-5, with D perhaps TRBD1 (6 bases). The CDR3 is 16 residues long. The germline V and J ends were trimmed by 6 bases and 4 bases, with 21 bases remaining between them. Germline V gene data show CDR1 as MNHEY and CDR2 as SVGAGI. In DNA, the CDR3 is TGTGCCAGCAGAAGCAGGGACATCCCACCGGGAGAGACCCAGTACTTC. Its translation is CASRSRDIPPGETQYF.

In its sample, this clonotype was seen many times. The chain joins TRBV19 to TRBJ1-5; weak D call: TRBD1 (5 bases). Germline values: CDR1 LNHDA, CDR2 SQIVND (reference sequence). The V end was cut by 5 bases, the J end by 4 bases, with 18 bases between. The CDR3 has 16 amino acids. The CDR3 sequence is CASSPIGARGNQPQHF. The CDR3 DNA is TGTGCCAGTAGTCCTATTGGGGCAAGGGGTAATCAGCCCCAGCATTTT.

In this sample, this clonotype turned up a few times. V gene TRBV20-1 combines with J gene TRBJ2-2; TRBD1 might be the D (5 bases). The V gene's germline CDR1 is DFQATT and CDR2 SNEGSKA (reference sequence). The CDR3 loop spans 15 amino acids. The ends were cut back, 1 base at V and 1 base at J, with 10 bases in the middle. The CDR3 DNA reads as TGCAGTGCTAGAGTGGCCAGGGTGAACACCGGGGAGCTGTTTTTT. The encoded protein is CSARVARVNTGELFF.

This clonotype occurred many times. The chain has TRBV30 and TRBJ1-1; perhaps TRBD1 as D (6 bases). CDR3 length: 14 amino acids. The germline V gene encodes CDR1 GTSNPN and CDR2 SVGIG (reference sequence). The V and J ends lost 2 bases and 4 bases respectively, with 14 bases between them. The CDR3 reads CAWSQGGWSTEAFF. CDR3 coding DNA: TGTGCCTGGAGTCAAGGGGGATGGAGCACTGAAGCTTTCTTT.

This clonotype came up many times. The chain recombines TRBV6-1 with TRBJ1-1, with D tentatively TRBD1 (5 bases). V lost 5 bases, J lost 1 base, and 11 bases lay in between. The CDR3 has 14 amino acids. CDR1 is MNHNS and CDR2 is SASEGT in the germline V gene. CDR3 amino acids: CASSQQVTNTEAFF. The CDR3 DNA sequence: TGTGCCAGCAGTCAACAGGTTACGAACACTGAAGCTTTCTTT.

This clonotype occurred many times. The chain employs TRBV30 and TRBJ2-2; no reliable D call. The CDR3 runs to 14 residues. V lost 0 bases and J 2 bases, leaving 7 bases between the germline ends. In germline, CDR1 is GTSNPN, CDR2 SVGIG (reference sequence). DNA of the CDR3: TGTGCCTGGAGTGTAAAGGGAAACACCGGGGAGCTGTTTTTT. Amino acid sequence: CAWSVKGNTGELFF.

This clonotype was counted at least ten times. The chain joins TRBV2 to TRBJ2-1; TRBD2 agrees at 14 bases. This CDR3 has 15 residues. V shed 8 bases, J shed 7 bases, and the junction held 7 bases outside the gene matches. CDR1 is SNHLY, CDR2 FYNNEI, per germline. The CDR3 bases are TGTGCCAGCGGGGGTGGGACTAGCGGGGGTAATGAGCAGTTCTTC. It specifies CASGGGTSGGNEQFF.